These 14 T cell receptor beta chains came from one sample sequenced in a study of shared clonotypes between healthy human individuals. The protocol was immunoSEQ multiplex PCR, while the TCRdb copy is restricted to in-frame clones and leaves out a portion. Seen here are about 1.1 million clones, 60% to 85% observed once, and the top ten hold over 0.8%. Sequenced input: memory CD4+ T cells from PBMCs. Specified subset: CD45RA-negative fraction. The receptors were sampled from a man aged 18-30 years in good health. Some clones in this sample may be carry-over from other donors' samples.

The chain combines TRBV5-1 with TRBJ2-3; D call uncertain. There are 14 residues in the CDR3. Germline CDR1 reads SGHRS; CDR2 reads YFSETQ. The V and J ends lost 1 base and 4 bases respectively, with 10 bases between them. The CDR3 nucleotides are TGCGCCAGCAGCTTGAATACAGATCCAGATACGCAGTATTTT. This codes for CASSLNTDPDTQYF.

This chain links TRBV9 with TRBJ2-5, with 8 bases that match TRBD2. The CDR3 spans 16 residues. With V trimmed by 3 bases and J by 4 bases, 11 bases remained unmatched. Germline CDR1 reads SGDLS; CDR2 reads YYNGEE. The CDR3 nucleotides are TGTGCCAGCAGCGACCTAACTAGCGGCGGTGTAGAGACCCAGTACTTC. Its protein product is CASSDLTSGGVETQYF.

The chain uses TRBV7-2 and TRBJ2-6, with D hard to call. Germline values: CDR1 SGHTA, CDR2 FQGNSA. The length of the CDR3 is 14 residues. Trimming shortened V by 7 bases and J by 0 bases, and 7 bases separated the two germline ends. In DNA form, the CDR3 reads TGTGCCAGCAAGGCCAGCTCTGGGGCCAACGTCCTGACTTTC. This encodes CASKASSGANVLTF.

The gene calls are TRBV5-1 and TRBJ2-5; D gene unclear. Deletions cut 0 bases from V and 7 bases from J, with 7 bases between. CDR1 is SGHRS, CDR2 YFSETQ, per germline. There are 12 residues in the CDR3. DNA for the CDR3: TGCGCCAGCAGCTTGGTGGCCGGGACCCAGTACTTC. Its protein is CASSLVAGTQYF.

The chain employs TRBV29-1 and TRBJ1-5; D uncertain. Germline CDR1 is SQVTM and CDR2 is ANQGSEA. V was cut by 7 bases and J by 0 bases, with 7 bases left in between. CDR3 length: 12 residues. CDR3 loop: CSAGDSNQPQHF. Written as DNA, the CDR3 is TGCAGCGCCGGAGATAGCAATCAGCCCCAGCATTTT. The whole variable domain, filled in from reference TRBV29-1 and TRBJ1-5, reads SAVISQKPSRDICQRGTSLTIQCQVDSQVTMMFWYRQQPGQSLTLIATANQGSEATYESGFVIDKFPISRPNLTFSTLTVSNMSPEDSSIYLCSAGDSNQPQHFGDGTRLSIL.

J is TRBJ2-7 and V is TRBV5-1; D may be TRBD2 (6 bases). Per germline, CDR1 SGHRS and CDR2 YFSETQ. The CDR3 runs to 15 residues. V gave up 1 base and J gave up 1 base, with 12 bases separating them. CDR3 nucleotide sequence: TGCGCCAGCAGCTTGACCGGGACTTTTTCCTACGAGCAGTACTTC. It specifies CASSLTGTFSYEQYF.

V gene TRBV7-9 combines with J gene TRBJ2-7; 9 nucleotides match TRBD1. The junction had 16 bases not matched to a gene; V was cut back by 4 bases and J by 6 bases. Germline loops: CDR1 SEHNR, CDR2 FQNEAQ (reference sequence). The CDR3 is 17 residues long. This CDR3 is CASSYVGTGGLTGEQYF. CDR3 DNA: TGTGCCAGCAGCTACGTGGGCACAGGGGGCCTAACTGGCGAGCAGTACTTC.

The gene calls are TRBV4-1 and TRBJ1-4; D is undetermined. This CDR3 is built from 12 residues. V dropped 7 bases and J dropped 4 bases, with 7 bases sitting between them. Germline V CDR1 and CDR2: MGHRA, YSYEKL. This CDR3 is CASMGINEKLFF. DNA of the CDR3: TGCGCCAGCATGGGGATTAATGAAAAACTGTTTTTT.

The V call is TRBV27, the J call TRBJ2-1; D unclear. CDR3 size: 14 residues. Germline V gene lookup returns CDR1 MNHEY and CDR2 SMNVEV (reference sequence). Trimming took 3 bases from V and 2 from J, leaving 8 bases between them. The CDR3 DNA reads TGTGCCAGCAGTTTGGACGGTCCCTACAATGAGCAGTTCTTC. Protein: CASSLDGPYNEQFF.

The genes are TRBV4-1 and TRBJ2-3, with 9 bases identical to TRBD1. The CDR3 covers 14 residues. CDR1 and CDR2 (germline): MGHRA, YSYEKL. The trim removed 4 bases at V and 6 bases at J, leaving 5 bases unmatched. The CDR3 loop is CASSLGTGTDTQYF. CDR3 nucleotides: TGCGCCAGCAGCCTCGGGACAGGGACGGATACGCAGTATTTT.

The chain carries TRBV4-3 and TRBJ1-4; D gene uncertain. Germline V gives CDR1 LGHNA, CDR2 YSLEER. This CDR3 has 15 residues. V was cut by 0 bases and J by 7 bases, with 12 bases left in between. The CDR3 region has the DNA TGCGCCAGCAGCCAAGACTGGCAGGTCGGTGAAAAACTGTTTTTT. It is translated as CASSQDWQVGEKLFF.

This clone has just a few counts. The rearrangement uses TRBV28 and TRBJ1-1; 7 bases are a match to TRBD1. This CDR3 region has 14 residues. With 4 bases clipped from V and 1 base from J, the junction kept 3 bases outside the gene matches. CDR1 is MDHEN, CDR2 SYDVKM, per germline. The CDR3 is CASSSQGGNTEAFF. The CDR3 DNA reads as TGTGCCAGCAGTTCCCAGGGGGGGAACACTGAAGCTTTCTTT.

The genes are TRBV7-2 and TRBJ2-7, with TRBD1 identical over 9 bases. Trimming at V came to 4 bases and at J to 3 bases, leaving 7 bases not matched to a gene. The CDR3 is made up of 15 amino acids. The germline V gene encodes CDR1 SGHTA and CDR2 FQGNSA. The CDR3 sequence is CASSSWGTGFYEQYF. The CDR3 bases are TGTGCCAGCAGCTCATGGGGGACAGGGTTCTACGAGCAGTACTTC.

The V call is TRBV7-9, the J call TRBJ2-1, with 13 positions matching TRBD2. After removal of 0 bases from V and 7 bases from J, the junction contained 6 bases not matched to a gene. The CDR3 contains 17 residues. From germline, CDR1 is SEHNR and CDR2 FQNEAQ (reference sequence). The chain's CDR3 is CASSLARGLAGMNEQFF. In DNA form, the CDR3 reads TGTGCCAGCAGCTTAGCGCGGGGACTAGCGGGAATGAATGAGCAGTTCTTC.